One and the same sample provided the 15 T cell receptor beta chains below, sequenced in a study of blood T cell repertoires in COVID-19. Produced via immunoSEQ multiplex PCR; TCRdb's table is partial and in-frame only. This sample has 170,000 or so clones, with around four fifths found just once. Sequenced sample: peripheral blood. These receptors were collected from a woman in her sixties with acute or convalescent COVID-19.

Here the CDR3 reads CATSGTGFEQYF. In nucleotides, the CDR3 is TGTGCCACCAGTGGGACAGGGTTCGAGCAGTACTTC. V gene TRBV24-1 combines with J gene TRBJ2-7; TRBD1 matches 8 bases. The CDR3 consists of 12 residues. Germline loops: CDR1 KGHDR, CDR2 SFDVKD. Trimming took 5 bases from V and 6 from J; bases not matched to a gene: 2.

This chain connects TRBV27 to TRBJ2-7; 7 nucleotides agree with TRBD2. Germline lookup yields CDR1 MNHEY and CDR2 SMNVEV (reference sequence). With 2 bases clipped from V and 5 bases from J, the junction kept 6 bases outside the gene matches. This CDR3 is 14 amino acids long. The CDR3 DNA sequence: TGTGCCAGCAGTTTAACGGGGGGAGACCACGAGCAGTACTTC. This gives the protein CASSLTGGDHEQYF.

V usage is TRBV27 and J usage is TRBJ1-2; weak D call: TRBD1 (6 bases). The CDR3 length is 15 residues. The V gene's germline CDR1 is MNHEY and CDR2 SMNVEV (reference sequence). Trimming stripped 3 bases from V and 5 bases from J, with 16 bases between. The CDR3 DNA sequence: TGTGCCAGCAGTTTTTTCGGGGGGCAGGGGTATGGCTACACCTTC. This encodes CASSFFGGQGYGYTF.

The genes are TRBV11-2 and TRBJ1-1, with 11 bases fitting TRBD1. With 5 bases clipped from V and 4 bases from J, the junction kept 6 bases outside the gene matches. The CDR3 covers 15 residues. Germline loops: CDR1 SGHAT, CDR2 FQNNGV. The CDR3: CASSVTGTGGTEAFF. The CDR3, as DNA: TGTGCCAGCAGCGTTACCGGGACAGGGGGCACTGAAGCTTTCTTT.

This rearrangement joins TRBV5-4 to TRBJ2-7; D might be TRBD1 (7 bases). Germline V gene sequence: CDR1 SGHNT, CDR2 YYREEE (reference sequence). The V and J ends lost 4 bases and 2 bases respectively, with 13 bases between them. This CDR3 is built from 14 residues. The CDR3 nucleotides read TGTGCCAGCAGCCGGGGGACAGAAACCTACGAGCAGTACTTC. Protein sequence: CASSRGTETYEQYF.

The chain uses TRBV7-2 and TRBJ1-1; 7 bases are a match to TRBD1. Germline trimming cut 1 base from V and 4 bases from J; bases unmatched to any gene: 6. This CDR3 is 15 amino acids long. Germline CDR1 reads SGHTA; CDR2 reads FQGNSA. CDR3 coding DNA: TGTGCCAGCAGCTTAGGGGGACAGCGAGCCACTGAAGCTTTCTTT. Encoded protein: CASSLGGQRATEAFF. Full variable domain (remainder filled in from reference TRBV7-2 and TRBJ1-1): GAGVSQSPSNKVTEKGKDVELRCDPISGHTALYWYRQSLGQGLEFLIYFQGNSAPDKSGLPSDRFSAERTGGSVSTLTIQRTQQEDSAVYLCASSLGGQRATEAFFGQGTRLTVV.

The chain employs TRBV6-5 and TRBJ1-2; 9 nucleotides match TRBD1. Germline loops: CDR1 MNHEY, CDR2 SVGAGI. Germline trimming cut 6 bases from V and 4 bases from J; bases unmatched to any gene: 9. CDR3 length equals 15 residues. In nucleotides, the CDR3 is TGTGCCAGCAGCTACGGCACGGGACAGGGCTATGGCTACACCTTC. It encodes CASSYGTGQGYGYTF.

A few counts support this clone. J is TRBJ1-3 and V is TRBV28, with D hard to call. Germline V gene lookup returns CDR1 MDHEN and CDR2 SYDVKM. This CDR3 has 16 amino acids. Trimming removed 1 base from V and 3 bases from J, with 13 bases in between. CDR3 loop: CASSLSPGFGGNTIYF. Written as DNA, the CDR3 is TGTGCCAGCAGTTTATCGCCGGGGTTCGGTGGAAACACCATATATTTT.

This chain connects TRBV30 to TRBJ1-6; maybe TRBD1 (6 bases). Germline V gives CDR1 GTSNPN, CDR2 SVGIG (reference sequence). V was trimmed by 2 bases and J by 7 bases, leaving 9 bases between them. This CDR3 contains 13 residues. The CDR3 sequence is CAWSRGMNSPLHF. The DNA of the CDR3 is TGTGCCTGGAGTAGGGGGATGAATTCACCCCTCCACTTT. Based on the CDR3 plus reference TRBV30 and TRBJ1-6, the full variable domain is SQTIHQWPATLVQPVGSPLSLECTVEGTSNPNLYWYRQAAGRGLQLLFYSVGIGQISSEVPQNLSASRPQDRQFILSSKKLLLSDSGFYLCAWSRGMNSPLHFGNGTRLTVT.

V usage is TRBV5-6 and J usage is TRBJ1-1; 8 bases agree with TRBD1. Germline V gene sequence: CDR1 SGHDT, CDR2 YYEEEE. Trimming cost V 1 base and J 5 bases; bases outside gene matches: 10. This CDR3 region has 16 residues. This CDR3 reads CASSLYPGGGGTEAFF. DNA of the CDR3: TGTGCCAGCAGCTTGTATCCAGGGGGCGGAGGGACTGAAGCTTTCTTT. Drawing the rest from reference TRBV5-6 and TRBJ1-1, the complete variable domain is DAGVTQSPTHLIKTRGQQVTLRCSPKSGHDTVSWYQQALGQGPQFIFQYYEEEERQRGNFPDRFSGHQFPNYSSELNVNALLLGDSALYLCASSLYPGGGGTEAFFGQGTRLTVV.

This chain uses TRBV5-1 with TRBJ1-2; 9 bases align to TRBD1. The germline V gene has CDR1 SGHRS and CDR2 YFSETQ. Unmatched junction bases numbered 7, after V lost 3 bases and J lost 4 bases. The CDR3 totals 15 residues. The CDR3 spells CASSSGQGYSYGYTF. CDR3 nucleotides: TGCGCCAGCAGCTCCGGACAGGGGTATAGCTATGGCTACACCTTC.

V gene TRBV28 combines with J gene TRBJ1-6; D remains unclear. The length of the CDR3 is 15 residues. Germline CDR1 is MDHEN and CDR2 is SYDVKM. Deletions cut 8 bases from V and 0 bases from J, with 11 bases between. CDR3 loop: CASSIGSSYNSPLHF. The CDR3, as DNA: TGTGCCAGCTCGATCGGGAGCTCCTATAATTCACCCCTCCACTTT.

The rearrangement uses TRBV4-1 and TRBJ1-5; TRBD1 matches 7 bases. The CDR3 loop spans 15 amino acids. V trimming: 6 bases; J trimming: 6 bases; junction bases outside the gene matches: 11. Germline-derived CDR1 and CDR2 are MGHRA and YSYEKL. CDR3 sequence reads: CASRQTGLGVQPQHF. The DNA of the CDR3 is TGCGCCAGCAGACAGACAGGGCTCGGGGTTCAGCCCCAGCATTTT.

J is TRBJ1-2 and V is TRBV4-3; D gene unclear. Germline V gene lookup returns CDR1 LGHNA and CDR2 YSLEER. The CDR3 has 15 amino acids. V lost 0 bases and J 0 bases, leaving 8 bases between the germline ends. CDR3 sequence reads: CASSQDMASNYGYTF. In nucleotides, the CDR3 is TGCGCCAGCAGCCAAGATATGGCATCTAACTATGGCTACACCTTC.

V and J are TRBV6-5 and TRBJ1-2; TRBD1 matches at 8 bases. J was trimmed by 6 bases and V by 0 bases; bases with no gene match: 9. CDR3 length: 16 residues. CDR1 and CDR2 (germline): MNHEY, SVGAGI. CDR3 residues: CASSYSRVTGGDGYTF. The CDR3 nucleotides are TGTGCCAGCAGTTACTCGAGGGTTACAGGGGGGGATGGCTACACCTTC.